This T cell receptor beta chain was captured in a study of post-analysis software for immune sequencing data. Broader study findings: When patients were compared with controls, 5 or 6 TRBV segments were more frequent, TRBV5-6, TRBV5-1 and TRBV20-1 among them.

Unique-molecular-identifier-tagged TCR beta cDNA libraries were used. TCRdb itself ran the PCR reads through MiXCR, one entry per CDR3 protein. The sample lists around 770,000 distinct CDR3 sequences, around 46% seen once, with roughly 4.9% in the top ten. Per the germline V gene, CDR1 is LGHDT and CDR2 is YNNKEL (reference sequence). Trimming cost V 4 bases and J 5 bases, with 14 bases left between them. This CDR3 has 14 amino acids. This clonotype was observed a handful of times. Its antigen is currently unknown. This clonotype originated in a girl under 18 with multiple sclerosis. The rearrangement links TRBV3-1 to TRBJ2-5; D could derive from TRBD1 or TRBD2 (5 bases each). Material: blood. CDR3 in DNA: TGTGCCAGCAGCCCCCCCGCCAGGGAGGAGACCCAGTACTTC. It codes for CASSPPAREETQYF.